The rows below give T cell receptor beta chains drawn from one sample of a study of T cell responses to AZD1222 COVID-19 vaccine. The table came from immunoSEQ multiplex PCR; TCRdb's copy has only in-frame clones and leaves some out. This table has roughly 140,000 clones, 94% appearing once. Sequencing was performed on peripheral blood, taken on day 0 of AZD1222 vaccination. These receptors were obtained from an adult in good health. The CDR3 runs from the conserved cysteine through the conserved F or W. Fields, in order: V gene, J gene, D gene, clone size, CDR3 protein, CDR3 DNA. The D gene is left open where the match is weak. Part of the rows lack a size; the others show once, few, many or a class for expanded clones.

>TRBV6-4|TRBJ1-6|TRBD1|-
CASSDRDRGPERDNSPLHF
TGTGCCAGCAGTGACCGGGACAGGGGGCCCGAGCGAGATAATTCACCCCTCCACTTT
>TRBV27|TRBJ1-2|TRBD1|-
CASSPGQGVYGYTF
TGTGCCAGCAGCCCAGGACAGGGAGTCTATGGCTACACCTTC
>TRBV7-9|TRBJ1-1|-|-
CASSPVRGGYTEAFF
TGTGCCAGCAGCCCTGTCAGGGGCGGGTACACTGAAGCTTTCTTT
>TRBV5-6|TRBJ1-1|-|-
CASSLGPNTEAFF
TGTGCCAGCAGCTTGGGGCCTAACACTGAAGCTTTCTTT
>TRBV5-1|TRBJ2-5|TRBD1|-
CASSVKQGAETQYF
TGCGCCAGCAGCGTAAAACAGGGGGCTGAGACCCAGTACTTC
>TRBV3-1/TRBV3-2|TRBJ1-6|-|-
CASSQVTPRAVSPLHF
TGTGCCAGCAGCCAAGTTACCCCAAGGGCAGTTTCACCCCTCCACTTT
>TRBV9|TRBJ2-1|-|-
CASSAYSYNEQFF
TGTGCCAGCAGCGCCTACTCCTACAATGAGCAGTTCTTC
>TRBV2|TRBJ2-1|-|-
CASIGGVNEQFF
TGTGCCAGCATCGGAGGGGTCAATGAGCAGTTCTTC
>TRBV11-3|TRBJ2-2|-|-
CASSSLPNDGELFF
TGTGCCAGCAGCTCACTCCCAAACGACGGGGAGCTGTTTTTT
>TRBV25-1|TRBJ1-3|-|-
CASSDRASSGNTIYF
TGTGCCAGCAGTGACAGGGCAAGCTCTGGAAACACCATATATTTT
>TRBV27|TRBJ2-2|TRBD2|-
CASSSPLERGNTGELFF
TGTGCCAGCAGTTCCCCTCTGGAGCGGGGGAACACCGGGGAGCTGTTTTTT
>TRBV25-1|TRBJ1-1|TRBD1|-
CASRDRGPSTTEAFF
TGTGCCAGCAGAGACAGGGGGCCCTCCACCACTGAAGCTTTCTTT
>TRBV3-1/TRBV3-2|TRBJ2-1|-|-
CASSQGRYGGWSMYEQFF
TGTGCCAGCAGCCAAGGTCGCTACGGTGGGTGGAGCATGTATGAGCAGTTCTTC
>TRBV4-1|TRBJ1-1|TRBD1|-
CASSQVTGGGDTEAFF
TGCGCCAGCAGCCAAGTAACAGGGGGCGGGGACACTGAAGCTTTCTTT
>TRBV9|TRBJ1-2|-|once
CASSDQGRRNYGYTF
TGTGCCAGCAGCGACCAGGGCCGGCGGAACTATGGCTACACCTTC
>TRBV6-5|TRBJ1-2|-|-
CASRRQEIANYGYTF
TGTGCCAGCAGGAGACAGGAAATAGCTAACTATGGCTACACCTTC
>TRBV30|TRBJ1-1|TRBD1|-
CAWSITGDTEAFF
TGTGCCTGGAGTATTACAGGGGACACTGAAGCTTTCTTT
>TRBV12-5|TRBJ1-1|TRBD1|-
CASGSGQGPEAFF
TGTGCTAGTGGTTCGGGACAGGGTCCTGAAGCTTTCTTT
>TRBV10-3|TRBJ2-6|-|-
CAISENPQFGGANVLTF
TGTGCCATCAGTGAGAATCCGCAATTTGGGGGGGCCAACGTCCTGACTTTC
>TRBV19|TRBJ1-3|-|-
CASSTYSGNTIYF
TGTGCCAGTAGCACATACTCTGGAAACACCATATATTTT
>TRBV4-1|TRBJ2-1|-|once
CASSQDRGSSSYNEQFF
TGCGCCAGCAGCCAAGATCGGGGCAGCAGCTCCTACAATGAGCAGTTCTTC
>TRBV27|TRBJ2-1|TRBD2|-
CASSFGSGFEQFF
TGTGCCAGCAGTTTTGGTAGCGGGTTTGAGCAGTTCTTC
>TRBV19|TRBJ2-5|-|-
CASSPQGFSGETQYF
TGTGCCAGTAGTCCCCAGGGGTTCAGTGGAGAGACCCAGTACTTC
>TRBV20-1|TRBJ2-1|-|-
CSAGSDNEQFF
TGCAGTGCTGGGTCAGACAATGAGCAGTTCTTC
>TRBV3-1/TRBV3-2|TRBJ1-5|TRBD1|-
CASSQTGVQPQHF
TGTGCCAGCAGCCAAACAGGGGTTCAGCCCCAGCATTTT
>TRBV19|TRBJ1-6|-|-
CASSGQRNSPLHF
TGTGCCAGTAGCGGTCAGAGAAATTCACCCCTCCACTTT
>TRBV6-5|TRBJ1-4|-|-
CASSPPGAGNEKLFF
TGTGCCAGCAGCCCCCCCGGGGCGGGTAATGAAAAACTGTTTTTT
>TRBV18|TRBJ1-3|-|-
CASSQIQGSGNTIYF
TGTGCCAGCTCCCAAATACAGGGAAGCGGAAACACCATATATTTT
>TRBV7-8|TRBJ2-5|TRBD2|-
CASSLGIASGGQETQYF
TGTGCCAGCAGCTTAGGGATCGCTAGCGGGGGACAAGAGACCCAGTACTTC
>TRBV7-8|TRBJ1-1|TRBD1|few
CASSFQDTRDRQEKNTEAFF
TGTGCCAGCAGCTTCCAAGATACCCGGGACAGACAAGAGAAGAACACTGAAGCTTTCTTT
>TRBV28|TRBJ1-5|-|-
CASIPKYSNQPQHF
TGTGCCAGCATTCCTAAATATAGCAATCAGCCCCAGCATTTT
>TRBV11-2|TRBJ1-2|TRBD1|-
CASSTRDRGFGDGYTF
TGTGCCAGCAGCACCCGGGACAGGGGTTTCGGCGATGGCTACACCTTC
>TRBV11-2|TRBJ1-2|-|-
CASSLAPGAVYGYTF
TGTGCCAGCAGCTTAGCCCCAGGGGCTGTCTATGGCTACACCTTC
>TRBV20-1|TRBJ1-2|-|-
CSARVGFGYTF
TGCAGTGCTAGAGTGGGTTTTGGCTACACCTTC
>TRBV5-5|TRBJ1-4|TRBD1|-
CASSLIGDRVQVLAEKLFF
TGTGCCAGCAGCTTAATCGGGGACAGGGTTCAAGTTCTGGCGGAAAAACTGTTTTTT
>TRBV10-3|TRBJ1-2|-|once
CAISDPLGANGYTF
TGTGCCATCAGTGACCCACTAGGGGCAAATGGCTACACCTTC
>TRBV19|TRBJ2-5|-|-
CASNGAQGTQYF
TGTGCCAGTAATGGGGCCCAGGGGACCCAGTACTTC
>TRBV5-1|TRBJ1-1|TRBD1|-
CASSARTGQAEAFF
TGCGCCAGCAGCGCTCGGACAGGGCAAGCTGAAGCTTTCTTT
>TRBV6-5|TRBJ1-1|-|-
CASSSGTGNTEAFF
TGTGCCAGCAGTTCTGGGACGGGGAACACTGAAGCTTTCTTT
>TRBV5-5|TRBJ1-2|-|-
CASSLGTANYGYTF
TGTGCCAGCAGCTTGGGTACGGCCAACTATGGCTACACCTTC
>TRBV30|TRBJ1-5|-|-
CAWSGAADQPQHF
TGTGCCTGGAGTGGGGCAGCCGATCAGCCCCAGCATTTT
>TRBV5-4|TRBJ1-2|TRBD1|few
CASSLVSGGGYTF
TGTGCCAGCAGCTTGGTGTCAGGGGGAGGCTACACCTTC
>TRBV7-9|TRBJ2-1|-|-
CASSLEGGSYNEQFF
TGTGCCAGCAGCTTAGAGGGGGGCTCCTACAATGAGCAGTTCTTC
>TRBV5-6|TRBJ2-3|TRBD2|-
CASISLPASGGFTDTQYF
TGTGCCAGCATCTCTCTCCCCGCTAGCGGGGGATTCACAGATACGCAGTATTTT
>TRBV12-3/TRBV12-4|TRBJ2-1|-|few
CASLDSSYNEQFF
TGTGCCAGCTTAGACAGCTCCTACAATGAGCAGTTCTTC
>TRBV7-8|TRBJ2-2|-|-
CASSLALDTNTGELFF
TGTGCCAGCAGCTTAGCCTTGGATACGAACACCGGGGAGCTGTTTTTT
>TRBV28|TRBJ1-4|-|-
CASSLGGQNGIYEKLFF
TGTGCCAGCAGTTTGGGAGGACAGAATGGGATTTATGAAAAACTGTTTTTT
>TRBV28|TRBJ1-5|-|-
CASSPLMALPQHF
TGTGCCAGCAGCCCCCTGATGGCCCTACCCCAGCATTTT
>TRBV2|TRBJ2-1|-|-
CASSRDIYNEQFF
TGTGCCAGCAGCCGGGACATCTACAATGAGCAGTTCTTC
>TRBV19|TRBJ1-3|-|-
CASSMQRTTGNTIYF
TGTGCCAGTAGTATGCAAAGGACTACTGGAAACACCATATATTTT
>TRBV2|TRBJ2-1|-|-
CASIDNSEQFF
TGTGCCAGCATCGACAACTCTGAGCAGTTCTTC
>TRBV4-1|TRBJ2-5|-|-
CASSQNQKVKGETQYF
TGCGCCAGCAGCCAAAACCAGAAGGTTAAGGGGGAGACCCAGTACTTC
>TRBV5-1|TRBJ1-6|-|-
CASSLEGRSNSPLHF
TGCGCCAGCAGCTTGGAGGGGAGGTCGAATTCACCCCTCCACTTT
>TRBV11-3|TRBJ2-1|-|once
CASSSRDYNEQFF
TGTGCCAGCAGTTCAAGGGACTACAATGAGCAGTTCTTC
>TRBV18|TRBJ2-6|-|-
CASSPSYSGANVLTF
TGTGCCAGCTCACCCTCCTACTCTGGGGCCAACGTCCTGACTTTC
>TRBV7-2|TRBJ1-5|-|-
CASSRRRGNQPQHF
TGTGCCAGCAGCCGCCGAAGGGGCAATCAGCCCCAGCATTTT
>TRBV12-3/TRBV12-4|TRBJ2-1|TRBD2|-
CASSGGGREQFF
TGTGCCAGCAGCGGGGGGGGTCGGGAGCAGTTCTTC
>TRBV28|TRBJ2-2|-|-
CASRPQGSGTGELFF
TGTGCCAGCAGACCACAGGGAAGCGGCACCGGGGAGCTGTTTTTT